This T cell receptor (beta chain) stems from a study of blood T cell repertoires in COVID-19. For the study at large: The samples span acute and convalescent COVID-19 from the United States, Italy and Spain. The analysed material was cDNA or gDNA that came from T cells, B-cell-depleted T cells, or PBMCs.

As handled by the study authors: Amplification from reference gene primers served as the basis for estimated nucleated cell counts. The repertoire was sequenced with immunoSEQ multiplex PCR; TCRdb's copy has only in-frame clones and lacks some. The V and J calls and clone size were taken over from that table, and D and trimming were inferred from the DNA. The data hold 210,000 or so clones, with roughly four fifths observed a single time. The V gene lost 1 base and the J gene lost 13 bases, with 16 bases spanning the gap. There are 14 residues in the CDR3. The V gene's germline CDR1 is SNHLY and CDR2 FYNNEI.

The receptor's source is a man aged 50 to 60 who had recovered from COVID-19. The rearrangement joins TRBV2 to TRBJ1-4; a possible D gene is TRBD1 (6 bases). The sample was peripheral blood. CDR3 region: CASSEEGGGGALFF. The DNA for the CDR3 is TGTGCCAGCAGTGAAGAGGGTGGTGGGGGGGCACTGTTTTTT.